This T cell receptor (beta chain) was sequenced in a study of blood T cell repertoires in COVID-19. Overall study context: Sites in the United States, Italy and Spain provided acute and convalescent COVID-19 samples. Nucleic acid was either cDNA or gDNA, and it came from T cells, B-cell-depleted T cells, or PBMCs.

In the authors' workflow: The assay estimated nucleated cells by amplifying reference gene primers. Sequenced by immunoSEQ multiplex PCR; TCRdb stores in-frame clones only, minus some. V, J and clone size derive from that table, while D and trimming were established from the DNA sequence. The table includes about 120,000 clones, about nine tenths detected once. Deletions cut 1 base from V and 4 bases from J, with 10 bases between. The CDR3 covers 14 residues. The germline V gene encodes CDR1 SEHNR and CDR2 FQNEAQ (reference sequence). The chain is built from TRBV7-9 and TRBJ1-1; tentatively, D is TRBD1 (6 bases). Material: peripheral blood. The sequence came from a human donor with active COVID-19. The donor label of this sample is uncertain. The CDR3, as DNA: TGTGCCAGCAGCTTAGGGACAGTCGGCACTGAAGCTTTCTTT. Protein sequence: CASSLGTVGTEAFF.